These T cell receptor beta chains were read from a single sample in a study of Ad26.COV2.S vaccination and SARS-CoV-2 variants. Some clones are missing from TCRdb's copy, which holds only in-frame ones; the method was immunoSEQ multiplex PCR. The sample has 380,000 or so clones; roughly 90% are singletons. The sequencing used peripheral blood, collected in a trial of Ad26.COV2.S vaccine versus placebo. Receptors were obtained from a person aged 18-60 years who received the Ad26.COV2.S COVID-19 vaccine or a placebo. CDR3s include the opening cysteine and the closing phenylalanine or tryptophan. D genes are given only for firm matches. Where a row states a size, it is once, few, many or the class of an expanded clone; other rows omit it.

>TRBV28|TRBD2|TRBJ2-3|.
TGTGCCAGCAGTTTGGTAGCGGGAGGGGGAGATACGCAGTATTTT
CASSLVAGGGDTQYF
>TRBV28|TRBD1|TRBJ1-3|.
TGTGCCAGCAGTTTCCTACAGGGGTCTGGAAACACCATATATTTT
CASSFLQGSGNTIYF
>TRBV5-1|.|TRBJ2-5|.
TGCGCCAGCAGCTTGGAACCAGTAGAGACCCAGTACTTC
CASSLEPVETQYF
>TRBV19|.|TRBJ2-7|.
TGTGCCAGTAGTATAGATTCCGTTTCAGGGAACGAGCAGTACTTC
CASSIDSVSGNEQYF
>TRBV28|.|TRBJ2-3|.
TGTGCCAGCAGTTTGAGGGGGAATACGCAGTATTTT
CASSLRGNTQYF
>TRBV30|.|TRBJ1-3|.
TGTGCCTGCCTCCGGAGCTCTGGAAACACCATATATTTT
CACLRSSGNTIYF
>TRBV20-1|TRBD2|TRBJ2-3|.
TGCAGTGCTAGTGAGCGGGAGGGGGTCGTAGATACGCAGTATTTT
CSASEREGVVDTQYF
>TRBV28|.|TRBJ1-5|.
TGTGCCAGCAAACCGGGGGGGGGACTTAATCAGCCCCAGCATTTT
CASKPGGGLNQPQHF
>TRBV5-1|.|TRBJ1-4|few
TGCGCCAGCACGACAGAAAATCAACCCAATGAAAAACTGTTTTTT
CASTTENQPNEKLFF
>TRBV19|TRBD1|TRBJ2-5|.
TGTGCCAGTAGTGACAGGGGTATTAGGGAGACCCAGTACTTC
CASSDRGIRETQYF
>TRBV11-2|.|TRBJ1-6|.
TGTGCCAGCAGCTTAGAGCGTTCACCCCTCCACTTT
CASSLERSPLHF
>TRBV4-1|.|TRBJ2-3|.
TGCGCCAGCAGCCAAGACGGCAGCACAGATACGCAGTATTTT
CASSQDGSTDTQYF
>TRBV2|.|TRBJ1-4|once
TGTGCCAGCAGTGAAACAGGGTTGCGCGAAAAACTGTTTTTT
CASSETGLREKLFF
>TRBV7-9|TRBD1|TRBJ1-2|.
TGTGCCAGCAGCCCGAAGGACAGGGGGGAGTCTGGCTACACCTTC
CASSPKDRGESGYTF
>TRBV4-3|.|TRBJ2-2|.
TGCGCCAGCAGCCAATCCTTCGATTACGGGGAGCTGTTTTTT
CASSQSFDYGELFF
>TRBV19|.|TRBJ1-1|.
TGTGCCAGTAGTATAGGAACGGGGACGGTGAACACTGAAGCTTTCTTT
CASSIGTGTVNTEAFF
>TRBV19|.|TRBJ1-1|.
TGTGCCAGTAGTATAGGGTACTTGGACACTGAAGCTTTCTTT
CASSIGYLDTEAFF
>TRBV28|.|TRBJ2-7|.
TGTGCCAGCAGTTTCCCGGAGGCTAGCTCCTACGAGCAGTACTTC
CASSFPEASSYEQYF
>TRBV10-1|.|TRBJ2-1|.
TGCGCCAGCAGCCGGGACTCGGAGCAGTTCTTC
CASSRDSEQFF
>TRBV2|.|TRBJ1-5|.
TGTGCCAGCAGTTTACCAGGGAGCAATCAGCCCCAGCATTTT
CASSLPGSNQPQHF
>TRBV15|.|TRBJ2-5|once
TGTGCCACCAGCAGAGATTTGGGAGAGACCCAGTACTTC
CATSRDLGETQYF
>TRBV30|.|TRBJ2-7|.
TGTGCCTGGAGCCCATTTGTGGACGAGCAGTACTTC
CAWSPFVDEQYF
>TRBV6-5|.|TRBJ1-5|.
TGTGCCAGCAGTTTTTCAACAAATCAGCCCCAGCATTTT
CASSFSTNQPQHF
>TRBV7-9|TRBD1|TRBJ1-3|.
TGTGCCAGCAGCTTCCCAGGGGGTTCGACTGGAAACACCATATATTTT
CASSFPGGSTGNTIYF
>TRBV6-2/TRBV6-3|.|TRBJ2-3|.
TGTGCCAGCAGTTACTCCGGACAGTCTAGCACAGATACGCAGTATTTT
CASSYSGQSSTDTQYF
>TRBV5-4|.|TRBJ2-7|.
TGTGCCAGCAGCTCAGGGTTCGACGAGCAGTACTTC
CASSSGFDEQYF
>TRBV5-6|TRBD2|TRBJ2-1|.
TGTGCCAGCAGCTTGGAACTAGCGGCTAATGAGCAGTTCTTC
CASSLELAANEQFF
>TRBV30|.|TRBJ2-1|.
TGTGCCTGGAGTGTAGGGGCCGAGAGGGGGGAGTTCTTC
CAWSVGAERGEFF
>TRBV27|TRBD1|TRBJ1-4|.
TGTGCCAGCAGCTACGGGACAGGCCCCAATGAAAAACTGTTTTTT
CASSYGTGPNEKLFF
>TRBV6-1|TRBD1|TRBJ1-4|once
TGTGCCAGCAGTGACAGGGACAGGGCTAATGAAAAACTGTTTTTT
CASSDRDRANEKLFF
>TRBV24-1|.|TRBJ2-4|.
TGTGCCACCAGTGGCCCAGAAAACATTCAGTACTTC
CATSGPENIQYF
>TRBV7-8|.|TRBJ1-2|.
TGTGCCAGCAGCTCAACAAACGGCACACACGACTCCTATGGCTACACCTTC
CASSSTNGTHDSYGYTF
>TRBV16|TRBD1|TRBJ1-5|.
TGTGCCAGCAGCCCTACAGGGGATCCCCAGCATTTT
CASSPTGDPQHF
>TRBV4-1|.|TRBJ1-2|.
TGCGCCAGCAGCCCCGGACTGATTCAGTCCAACTATGGCTACACCTTC
CASSPGLIQSNYGYTF
>TRBV28|TRBD2|TRBJ2-5|.
TGTGCCAGCAGAAAGACGGGAGCGGGAGTAGAGACCCAGTACTTC
CASRKTGAGVETQYF
>TRBV5-4|.|TRBJ2-3|.
TGTGCCAGCAGCTTAGGGCCCTCAGATACGCAGTATTTT
CASSLGPSDTQYF
>TRBV7-6|.|TRBJ2-1|.
TGTGCCAGCAGCCCACCCGGACTGGGCTCCTACAATGAGCAGTTCTTC
CASSPPGLGSYNEQFF
>TRBV6-6|.|TRBJ2-3|few
TGTGCCAGCAGTTACCTGGGCACCACCACAGATACGCAGTATTTT
CASSYLGTTTDTQYF
>TRBV7-2|.|TRBJ2-1|.
TGTGCCAGCAGCCAACAAATGCCGGGGGGCCCTTACAATGAGCAGTTCTTC
CASSQQMPGGPYNEQFF
>TRBV4-1|TRBD1|TRBJ2-7|.
TGCGCCAGCAGCCCCCGCACAGGGGCGAGGGAGCAGTACTTC
CASSPRTGAREQYF